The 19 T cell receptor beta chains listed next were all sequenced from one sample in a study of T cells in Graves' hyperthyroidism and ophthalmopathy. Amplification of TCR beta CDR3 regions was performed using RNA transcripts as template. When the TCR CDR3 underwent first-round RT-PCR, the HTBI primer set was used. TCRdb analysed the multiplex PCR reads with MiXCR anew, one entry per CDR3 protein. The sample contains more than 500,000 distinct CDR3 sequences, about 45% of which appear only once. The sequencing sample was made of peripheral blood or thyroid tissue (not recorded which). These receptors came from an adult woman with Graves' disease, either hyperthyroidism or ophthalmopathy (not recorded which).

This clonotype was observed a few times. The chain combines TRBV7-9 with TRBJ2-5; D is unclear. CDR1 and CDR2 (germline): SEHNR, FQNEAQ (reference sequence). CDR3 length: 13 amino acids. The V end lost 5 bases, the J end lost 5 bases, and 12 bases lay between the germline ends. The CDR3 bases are TGTGCCAGCAGCAACCGACTGGGGGAGACCCAGTACTTC. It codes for CASSNRLGETQYF.

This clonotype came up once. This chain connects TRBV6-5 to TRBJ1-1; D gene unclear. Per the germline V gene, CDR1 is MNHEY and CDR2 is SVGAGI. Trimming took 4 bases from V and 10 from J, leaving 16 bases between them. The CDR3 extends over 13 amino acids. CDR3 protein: CASSLGPIAGAFF. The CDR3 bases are TGTGCCAGCAGTTTAGGGCCCATAGCCGGAGCTTTCTTT.

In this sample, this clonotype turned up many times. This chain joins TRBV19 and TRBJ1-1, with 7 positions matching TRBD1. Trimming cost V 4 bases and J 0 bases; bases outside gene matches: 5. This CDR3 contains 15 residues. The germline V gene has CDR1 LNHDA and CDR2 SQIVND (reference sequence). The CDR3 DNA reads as TGTGCCAGTAGTAGAAGACAGGGCGTGAACACTGAAGCTTTCTTT. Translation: CASSRRQGVNTEAFF.

The CDR3 protein is CASGLGAGLGTQYF. CDR3 nucleotides: TGTGCTAGTGGTTTAGGGGCAGGGCTCGGGACCCAGTACTTC. The chain couples TRBV12-5 to TRBJ2-5, with D possibly being TRBD1 (5 bases). CDR3 length: 14 residues. From germline, CDR1 is LGHNT and CDR2 FRNRAP. V gave up 3 bases and J gave up 7 bases, with 15 bases separating them.

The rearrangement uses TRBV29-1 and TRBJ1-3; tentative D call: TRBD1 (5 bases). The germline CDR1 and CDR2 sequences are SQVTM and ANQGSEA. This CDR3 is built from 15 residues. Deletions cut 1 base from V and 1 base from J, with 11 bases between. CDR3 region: CSVEGAKGSGNTIYF. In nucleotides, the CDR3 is TGCAGCGTTGAAGGGGCCAAGGGGTCTGGAAACACCATATATTTT.

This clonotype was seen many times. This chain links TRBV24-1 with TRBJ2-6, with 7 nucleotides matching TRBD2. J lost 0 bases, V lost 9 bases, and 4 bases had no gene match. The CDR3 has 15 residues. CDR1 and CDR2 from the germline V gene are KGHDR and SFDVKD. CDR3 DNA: TGTGCCACCGCGGGGGAGTACTCTGGGGCCAACGTCCTGACTTTC. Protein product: CATAGEYSGANVLTF.

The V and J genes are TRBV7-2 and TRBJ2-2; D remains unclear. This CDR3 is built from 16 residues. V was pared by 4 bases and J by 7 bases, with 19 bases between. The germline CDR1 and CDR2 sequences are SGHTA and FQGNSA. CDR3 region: CASSSTPSPLNGELFF. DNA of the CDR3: TGTGCCAGCAGCTCCACCCCCTCCCCCCTCAACGGGGAGCTGTTTTTT.

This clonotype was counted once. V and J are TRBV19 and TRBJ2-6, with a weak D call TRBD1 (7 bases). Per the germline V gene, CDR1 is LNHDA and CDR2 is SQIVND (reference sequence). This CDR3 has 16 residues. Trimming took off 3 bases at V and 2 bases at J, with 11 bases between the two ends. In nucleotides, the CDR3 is TGTGCCAGTAGTATCAGGGGGGCGGCTGGGGCCAACGTCCTGACTTTC. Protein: CASSIRGAAGANVLTF.

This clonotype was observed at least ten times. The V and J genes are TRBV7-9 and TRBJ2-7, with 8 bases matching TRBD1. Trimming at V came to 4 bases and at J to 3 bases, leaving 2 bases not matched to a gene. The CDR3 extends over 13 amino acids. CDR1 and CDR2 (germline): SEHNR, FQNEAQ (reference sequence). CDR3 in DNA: TGTGCCAGCAGCTCGGGACAGGACTACGAGCAGTACTTC. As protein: CASSSGQDYEQYF.

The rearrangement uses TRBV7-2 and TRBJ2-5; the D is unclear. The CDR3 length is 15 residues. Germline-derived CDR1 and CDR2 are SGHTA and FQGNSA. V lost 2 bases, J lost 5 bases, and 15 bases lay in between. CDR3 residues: CASSLYQSRRETQYF. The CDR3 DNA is TGTGCCAGCAGCTTATACCAATCTCGGCGGGAGACCCAGTACTTC.

CDR3 in amino acids: CASSIVQGLNTIYF. DNA of the CDR3: TGTGCCAGTAGTATAGTACAGGGGTTAAACACCATATATTTT. The chain carries TRBV19 and TRBJ1-3; 7 bases fit TRBD1. CDR1 is LNHDA, CDR2 SQIVND, per germline (reference sequence). This CDR3 is 14 amino acids long. The V segment lost 1 base and the J segment 6 bases; nucleotides outside the gene matches: 3.

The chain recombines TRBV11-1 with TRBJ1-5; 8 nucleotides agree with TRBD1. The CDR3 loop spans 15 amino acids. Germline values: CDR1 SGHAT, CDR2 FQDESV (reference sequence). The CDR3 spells CARGSTGGRNQPQHF. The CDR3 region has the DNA TGTGCTAGAGGCTCTACAGGGGGTCGGAATCAGCCCCAGCATTTT.

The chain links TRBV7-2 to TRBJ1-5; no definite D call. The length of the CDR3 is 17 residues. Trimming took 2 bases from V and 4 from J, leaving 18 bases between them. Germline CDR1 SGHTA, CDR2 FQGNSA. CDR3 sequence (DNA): TGTGCCAGCAGCTTAACCCCGGGCGACCTTAGTAATCAGCCCCAGCATTTT. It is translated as CASSLTPGDLSNQPQHF.

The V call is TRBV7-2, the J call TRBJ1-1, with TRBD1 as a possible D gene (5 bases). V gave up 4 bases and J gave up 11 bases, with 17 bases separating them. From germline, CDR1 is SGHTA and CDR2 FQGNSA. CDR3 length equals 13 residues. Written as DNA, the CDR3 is TGTGCCAGCAGCTACCTCGGCGGGGCGCCGGCTTTCTTT. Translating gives CASSYLGGAPAFF.

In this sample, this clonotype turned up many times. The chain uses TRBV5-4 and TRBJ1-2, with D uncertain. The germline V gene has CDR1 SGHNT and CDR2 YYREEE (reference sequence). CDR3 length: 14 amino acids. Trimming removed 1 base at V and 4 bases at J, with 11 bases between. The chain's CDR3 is CASSLNRRAYGYTF. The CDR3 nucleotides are TGTGCCAGCAGCTTGAATCGGAGGGCCTATGGCTACACCTTC.

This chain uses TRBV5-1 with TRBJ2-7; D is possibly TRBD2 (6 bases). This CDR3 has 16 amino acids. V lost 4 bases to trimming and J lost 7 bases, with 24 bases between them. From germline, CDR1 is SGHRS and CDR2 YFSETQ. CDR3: CASSGPGGIITGEQYF. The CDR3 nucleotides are TGCGCCAGCAGCGGGCCCGGAGGGATAATCACGGGGGAGCAGTACTTC.

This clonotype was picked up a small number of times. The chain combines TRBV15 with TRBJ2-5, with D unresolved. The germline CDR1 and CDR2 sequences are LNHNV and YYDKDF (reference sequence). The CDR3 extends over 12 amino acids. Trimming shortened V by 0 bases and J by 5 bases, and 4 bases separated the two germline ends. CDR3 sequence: CATSRDWETQYF. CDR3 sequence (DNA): TGTGCCACCAGCAGAGATTGGGAGACCCAGTACTTC.

The CDR3 sequence is CASTPLPSGDSETQYF. CDR3 nucleotides: TGTGCCAGCACCCCCCTCCCGTCAGGGGATTCAGAGACCCAGTACTTC. The chain employs TRBV12-3 or TRBV12-4 and TRBJ2-5, with D perhaps TRBD1 (6 bases). V lost 7 bases and J 4 bases, leaving 22 bases between the germline ends. The CDR3 is 16 amino acids.

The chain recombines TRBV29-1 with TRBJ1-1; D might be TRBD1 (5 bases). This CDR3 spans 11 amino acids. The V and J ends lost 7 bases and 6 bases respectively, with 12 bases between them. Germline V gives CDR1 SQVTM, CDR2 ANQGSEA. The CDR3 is CSGGSRSEAFF. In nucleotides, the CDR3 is TGCAGCGGGGGGTCGCGGTCTGAAGCTTTCTTT. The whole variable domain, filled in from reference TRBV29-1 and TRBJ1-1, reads SAVISQKPSRDICQRGTSLTIQCQVDSQVTMMFWYRQQPGQSLTLIATANQGSEATYESGFVIDKFPISRPNLTFSTLTVSNMSPEDSSIYLCSGGSRSEAFFGQGTRLTVV.